Sequencing of this T cell receptor (beta chain) was carried out in a study of blood T cell repertoires in COVID-19. Study details: Samples taken during acute and convalescent COVID-19 were collected in the United States, Italy and Spain. Nucleic acid was either cDNA or gDNA, and it came from T cells, B-cell-depleted T cells, or PBMCs.

From germline, CDR1 is SGHVS and CDR2 FNYEAQ. Trimming stripped 4 bases from V and 7 bases from J, with 17 bases between. The CDR3 consists of 16 residues. The authors' processing: Reference gene primer amplification gave estimated nucleated cell counts. Using immunoSEQ multiplex PCR, the repertoire was profiled, and TCRdb retains in-frame clones only, with some absent. V, J and clone size were drawn from that table, and D and trimming were deduced from the DNA. The sample shows 100,000 to 150,000 clones, around 85% of them seen only once. This clone has a single count. The rearrangement joins TRBV7-6 to TRBJ1-6; D is ambiguous. Sequencing was carried out using peripheral blood. This clonotype was obtained from a woman of 80 years or more with acute or convalescent COVID-19. In nucleotides, the CDR3 is TGTGCCAGCAGCTCAAACGCCGGGGTGGAGAATTCACCCCTCCACTTT. It specifies CASSSNAGVENSPLHF.